One T cell receptor beta chain is described in this entry. Antigen unknown. Germline assignment: CDR1 SGHRS and CDR2 YFSETQ. This CDR3 spans 16 amino acids. The trim removed 4 bases at V and 6 bases at J, leaving 9 bases unmatched. The data stem from a study of shared clonotypes between healthy human individuals. Study overall: The people who gave samples were a couple of women and a few men aged 18 to 49. Study observations and caveats: Richness estimates generally favored naive over memory subsets. Sequencing of the sorted subsets was shown by rarefaction to be incomplete despite large depth. Clonotypes shared by all four sorted-subset donors had higher generation probabilities than non-shared clonotypes.

Profiled with immunoSEQ multiplex PCR; TCRdb holds only in-frame clones, not every one. The top ten clones hold 0.6% to 0.75% of a sample with 950,000 to 1,100,000 clones, 78% of them seen once. Sequencing was performed on memory CD4+ T cells from PBMCs. Subset denoted: CD45RA-negative fraction. The V and J genes are TRBV5-1 and TRBJ2-3; 12 bases line up with TRBD2. The sequence derives from a man aged 18 to 29 in good health. Some clones in this sample may be carry-over from other donors' samples. Written as DNA, the CDR3 is TGCGCCAGCAGCCAATTGACTAGCGGGAGTTCGGATACGCAGTATTTT. The encoded protein is CASSQLTSGSSDTQYF.